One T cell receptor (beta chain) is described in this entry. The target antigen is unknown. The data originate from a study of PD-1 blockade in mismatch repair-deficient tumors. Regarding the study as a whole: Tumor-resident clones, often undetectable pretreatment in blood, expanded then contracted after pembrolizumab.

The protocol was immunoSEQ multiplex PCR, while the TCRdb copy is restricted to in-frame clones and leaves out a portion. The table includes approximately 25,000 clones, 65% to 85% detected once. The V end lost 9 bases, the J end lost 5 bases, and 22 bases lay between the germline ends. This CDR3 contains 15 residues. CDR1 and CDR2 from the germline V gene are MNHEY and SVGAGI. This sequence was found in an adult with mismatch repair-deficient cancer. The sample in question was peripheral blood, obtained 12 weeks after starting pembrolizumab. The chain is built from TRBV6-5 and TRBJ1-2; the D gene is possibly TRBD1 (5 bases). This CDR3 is CASSPDARVWYGYTF. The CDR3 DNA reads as TGTGCCAGTTCTCCGGACGCCAGGGTCTGGTATGGCTACACCTTC.